The TCR beta chain under discussion was sequenced for a study of T-cell reconstitution after alpha-beta-depleted transplantation in children. General study results and limits: Newly produced T cells mostly provided counts and TCRbeta diversity after one year, as hyperexpanded clones declined. Recipient T cells and thymic progenitors that survived gave rise to the high TCRbeta diversity observed at day 60 in some patients. Expanded graft clones, several hundred of them, were reportedly the source of alpha-beta T cells about two months after transplant.

On this clonotype itself: Antigen specificity is unknown.

Unique molecular identifiers were incorporated during preparation of the TCRbeta library. TCRdb passed the PCR reads through MiXCR, listing each CDR3 protein once. Here the sample spans about 580,000 distinct CDR3 sequences, about a quarter being singletons. The sequence derives from a boy under two years old with Wiskott-Aldrich syndrome, due to receive a stem cell transplant. This specimen consisted of PBMCs, obtained before TCRalphabeta/CD19-depleted stem cell transplant.

The CDR3 DNA reads TGCGCCAGCAGCTTACAGGGTGGCCCTGAAGCTTTCTTT. It is translated as CASSLQGGPEAFF. This chain uses TRBV5-1 with TRBJ1-1, with D maybe TRBD1 (6 bases). The germline CDR1 and CDR2 sequences are SGHRS and YFSETQ. Trimming took 2 bases from V and 6 from J, leaving 11 bases between them. The CDR3 runs 13 residues.